This record concerns one T cell receptor (beta chain) sequence. The antigen is undetermined. Clones were read by immunoSEQ multiplex PCR, and TCRdb kept only the in-frame ones, dropping some. The table lists about 81,000 clones, 77% of them singletons. This entry comes from a study of vaccination effects on CD4 cells after COVID-19. Germline loops: CDR1 SNHLY, CDR2 FYNNEI. This CDR3 has 11 amino acids. V was pared by 6 bases and J by 14 bases, with 13 bases between. The ViraFEST assay expanded antigen-specific CD4+ T cells with viral peptide pools before sequencing. Following 10 days of culture, CD4+ T cells were isolated. Two doses of BNT162b2 or mRNA-1273 vaccine were administered to participants. Cells had half their medium changed to IL-2 medium on days 3 and 7.

The material was CD4+ T cells from PBMCs cultured with HCoV-OC43 spike peptides, obtained after COVID-19 vaccination. Subset indicated: HCoV-OC43 spike overlapping peptide pool stimulation. The sequence was obtained from a human donor who received a COVID-19 vaccine. The V call is TRBV2, the J call TRBJ1-4, with D perhaps matching TRBD1 (5 bases). The CDR3 DNA sequence: TGTGCCAGCAGCCACGGGCAGGGCCTGTTTTTT. Translated, it gives CASSHGQGLFF.